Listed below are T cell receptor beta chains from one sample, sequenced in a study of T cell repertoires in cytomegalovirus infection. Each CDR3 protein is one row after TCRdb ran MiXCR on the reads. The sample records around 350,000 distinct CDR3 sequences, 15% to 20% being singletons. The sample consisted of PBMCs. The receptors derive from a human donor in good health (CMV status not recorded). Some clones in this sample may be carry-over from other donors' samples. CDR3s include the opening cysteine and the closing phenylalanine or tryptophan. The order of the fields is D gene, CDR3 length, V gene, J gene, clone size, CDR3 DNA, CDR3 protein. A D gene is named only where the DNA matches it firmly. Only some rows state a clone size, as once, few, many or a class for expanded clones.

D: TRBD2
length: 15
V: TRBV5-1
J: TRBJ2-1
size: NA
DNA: TGCGCCAGCAGTACCCAGCGGGACTCCTACAATGAGCAGTTCTTC
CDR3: CASSTQRDSYNEQFF

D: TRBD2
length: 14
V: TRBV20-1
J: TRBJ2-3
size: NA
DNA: TGCAGTGCCCCAGCGGGAGGTGTCACAGATACGCAGTATTTT
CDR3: CSAPAGGVTDTQYF

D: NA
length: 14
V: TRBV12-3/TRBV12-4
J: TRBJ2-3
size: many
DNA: TGTGCCAGCAGTTTCGGGCGATCAGCAGATACGCAGTATTTT
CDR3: CASSFGRSADTQYF

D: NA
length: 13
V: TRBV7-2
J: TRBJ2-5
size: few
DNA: TGTGCCAGCAGCCCAGGGGGGGTCGAGACCCAGTACTTC
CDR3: CASSPGGVETQYF

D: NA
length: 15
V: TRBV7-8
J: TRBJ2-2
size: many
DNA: TGTGCCAGCAGCCCACAGGGTGGGGTCGTCGGGGAGCTGTTTTTT
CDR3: CASSPQGGVVGELFF

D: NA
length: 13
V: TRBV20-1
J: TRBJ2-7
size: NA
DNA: TGCAGTGGCAGGGGCCAGGGAGTTGGCGAGCAGTACTTC
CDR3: CSGRGQGVGEQYF

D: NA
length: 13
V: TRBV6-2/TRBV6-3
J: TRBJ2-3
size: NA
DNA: TGTGCCAGCCGATCCTCTAGCACAGATACGCAGTATTTT
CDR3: CASRSSSTDTQYF

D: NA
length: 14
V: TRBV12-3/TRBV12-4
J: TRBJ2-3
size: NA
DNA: TGTGCCAGCAGTCACAGGGAGATGGCAGATACGCAGTATTTT
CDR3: CASSHREMADTQYF

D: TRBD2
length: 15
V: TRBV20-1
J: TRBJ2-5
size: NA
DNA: TGCAGTGCTAGAGATCCATCGGGGGGGCAAGAGACCCAGTACTTC
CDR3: CSARDPSGGQETQYF

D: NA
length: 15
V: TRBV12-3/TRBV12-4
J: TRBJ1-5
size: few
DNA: TGTGCCAGTAGCCCGGGACCGAGCGGCAATCAGCCCCAGCATTTT
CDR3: CASSPGPSGNQPQHF

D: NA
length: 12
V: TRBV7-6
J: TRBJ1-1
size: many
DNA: TGTGCCAGCAGCTTATCAGCAGGGAAAGCTTTCTTT
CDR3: CASSLSAGKAFF

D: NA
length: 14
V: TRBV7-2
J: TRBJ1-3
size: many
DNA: TGTGCCAGCAGCTTATGGGGAGCAGGAAACACCATATATTTT
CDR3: CASSLWGAGNTIYF

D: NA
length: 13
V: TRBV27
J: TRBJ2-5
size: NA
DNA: TGTGCCAGCAGTACCAACAGGGAAGAGACCCAGTACTTC
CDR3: CASSTNREETQYF

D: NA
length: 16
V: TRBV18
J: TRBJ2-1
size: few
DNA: TGTGCCAGCTCACCACTTGGGGGGTCCTCCTACAATGAGCAGTTCTTC
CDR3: CASSPLGGSSYNEQFF

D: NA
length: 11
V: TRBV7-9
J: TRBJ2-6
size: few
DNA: TGTGCCAGCAGCCCAAAAAACGTCCTGACTTTC
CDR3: CASSPKNVLTF

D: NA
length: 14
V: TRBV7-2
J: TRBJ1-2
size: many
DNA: TGTGCCAGCAGCTTAGGCAGGGTGTCCTATGGCTACACCTTC
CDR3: CASSLGRVSYGYTF

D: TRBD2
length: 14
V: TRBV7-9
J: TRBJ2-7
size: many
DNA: TGTGCCAGCAGCTCTAGCGGGGCCACCTACGAGCAGTACTTC
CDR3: CASSSSGATYEQYF

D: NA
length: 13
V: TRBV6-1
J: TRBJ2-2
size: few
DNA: TGTGCCAGCAGTGACACCTACACCGGGGAGCTGTTTTTT
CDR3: CASSDTYTGELFF

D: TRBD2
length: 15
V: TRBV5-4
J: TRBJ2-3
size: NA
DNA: TGTGCCAGCGGAGATAGCGGGAGGCTCACAGATACGCAGTATTTT
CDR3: CASGDSGRLTDTQYF

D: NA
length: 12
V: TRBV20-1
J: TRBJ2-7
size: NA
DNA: TGCAGTGCTAGCTCTTACGACTACGAGCAGTACTTC
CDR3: CSASSYDYEQYF

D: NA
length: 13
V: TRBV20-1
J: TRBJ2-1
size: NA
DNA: TGCAGTGCCCGCAACCCCAGGGCGGATGAGCAGTTCTTC
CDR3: CSARNPRADEQFF

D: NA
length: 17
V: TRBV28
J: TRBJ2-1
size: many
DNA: TGTGCCAGCAGTTTAAGAAAGGGGCCTTGGCCCTACAATGAGCAGTTCTTC
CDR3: CASSLRKGPWPYNEQFF

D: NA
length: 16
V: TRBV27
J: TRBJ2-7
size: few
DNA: TGTGCCAGCAGTTTAGTTGGGTTAGATGTTTTCTACGAGCAGTACTTC
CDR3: CASSLVGLDVFYEQYF

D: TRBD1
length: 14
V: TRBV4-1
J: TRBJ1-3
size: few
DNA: TGCGCCAGCAGCCAACCGGGACAGAGAAACACCATATATTTT
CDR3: CASSQPGQRNTIYF

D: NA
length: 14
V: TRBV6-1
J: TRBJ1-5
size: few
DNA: TGTGCCAGCATCCCTTCAGGGGTATGGCAGCCCCAGCATTTT
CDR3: CASIPSGVWQPQHF

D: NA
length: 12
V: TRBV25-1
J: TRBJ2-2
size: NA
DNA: TGTGCCAGCAGTGTAAACGCCGGGGAGCTGTTTTTT
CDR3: CASSVNAGELFF

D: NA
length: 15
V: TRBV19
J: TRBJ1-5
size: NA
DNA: TGTGCCAGTAGTATTGGACAGACCCGCAATCAGCCCCAGCATTTT
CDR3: CASSIGQTRNQPQHF

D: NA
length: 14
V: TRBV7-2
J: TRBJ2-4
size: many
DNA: TGTGCCAGCAGCTTAGGGCTAGCCAAAAACATTCAGTACTTC
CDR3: CASSLGLAKNIQYF

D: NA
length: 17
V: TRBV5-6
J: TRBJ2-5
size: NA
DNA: TGTGCCAGCAGCGGACTCCGGGGAACCCTCGGTTTTGCGACCCAGTACTTC
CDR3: CASSGLRGTLGFATQYF

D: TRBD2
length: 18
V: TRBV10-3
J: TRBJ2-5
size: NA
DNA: TGTGCCATCAGTGAGTGGCCCCTGACTAGCGGACTGGCAGAGACCCAGTACTTC
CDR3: CAISEWPLTSGLAETQYF

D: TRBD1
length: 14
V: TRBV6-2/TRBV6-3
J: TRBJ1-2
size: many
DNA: TGTGCCAGCAGCGAAGGAGGGACAGCCTATGGCTACACCTTC
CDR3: CASSEGGTAYGYTF

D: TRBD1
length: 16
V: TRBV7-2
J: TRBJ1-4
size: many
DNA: TGTGCCAGCAGCTCAAGACGCGGACAGGGTTATGAAAAACTGTTTTTT
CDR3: CASSSRRGQGYEKLFF

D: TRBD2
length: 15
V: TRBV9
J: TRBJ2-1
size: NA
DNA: TGTGCCAGCAGCGAAACTAGCGGGACTACAAATGAGCAGTTCTTC
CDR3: CASSETSGTTNEQFF

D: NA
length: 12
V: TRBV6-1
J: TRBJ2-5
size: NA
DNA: TGTGCCAGCTGTAATCAAGGGGAGACCCAGTACTTC
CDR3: CASCNQGETQYF

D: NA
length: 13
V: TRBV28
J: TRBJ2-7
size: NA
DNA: TGTGCCAGCAGCGCAGGACGGCCCTACGAGCAGTACTTC
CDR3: CASSAGRPYEQYF

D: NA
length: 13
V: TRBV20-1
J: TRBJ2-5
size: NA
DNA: TGCAGTGCTAGACCGGAGTTTCAAGAGACCCAGTACTTC
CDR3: CSARPEFQETQYF

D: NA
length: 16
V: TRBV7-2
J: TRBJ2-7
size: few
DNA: TGTGCCAGCAGTCGAATCACAGGGTTTGGTTCATACGAGCAGTACTTC
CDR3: CASSRITGFGSYEQYF